These 13 T cell receptor beta chains were all obtained from the same sample, sequenced in a study of T cells after yellow fever vaccination. TCRdb called the 5' RACE reads again in MiXCR, with one record for every CDR3 protein. The sample carries about 310,000 distinct CDR3 sequences, around 4% recorded once. The material was PBMCs, obtained on the day of the yellow fever booster vaccination. All receptors come from a man aged 18 to 30 who received the YFV17D yellow fever vaccine.

This clonotype was observed many times. The genes are TRBV5-1 and TRBJ2-1, with D tentatively TRBD2 (7 bases). Trimming cost V 4 bases and J 8 bases, with 19 bases left between them. Germline assignment: CDR1 SGHRS and CDR2 YFSETQ. The CDR3 length is 15 residues. The CDR3 loop is CASSAGVSGFYEQFF. CDR3 nucleotide sequence: TGCGCCAGCAGCGCAGGGGTTAGCGGGTTCTATGAGCAGTTCTTC.

The V call is TRBV5-1, the J call TRBJ2-1; D not resolved. The CDR3 is made up of 15 amino acids. V lost 1 base, J lost 4 bases, and 12 bases lay in between. Germline V lookup: CDR1 SGHRS, CDR2 YFSETQ. CDR3 amino acids: CASSLRLGLYNEQFF. For the CDR3, the DNA is TGCGCCAGCAGCTTGAGATTGGGGTTATACAATGAGCAGTTCTTC.

This clonotype has a count of ten or more. J is TRBJ2-3 and V is TRBV11-2, with 7 bases aligning to TRBD1. The CDR3 runs 15 residues. Germline V gene data show CDR1 as SGHAT and CDR2 as FQNNGV. The junction had 11 bases not matched to a gene; V was cut back by 5 bases and J by 6 bases. CDR3 sequence: CASSKTPQGSDTQYF. The CDR3 nucleotides read TGTGCCAGCAGCAAAACCCCACAGGGGAGTGATACGCAGTATTTT.

The genes are TRBV5-1 and TRBJ1-1, with D unresolved. V was cut by 4 bases and J by 0 bases, with 16 bases left in between. Germline CDR1 SGHRS, CDR2 YFSETQ. The CDR3 covers 16 residues. The CDR3 DNA is TGCGCCAGCAGCCCTACCCGGTCCCATATGAACACTGAAGCTTTCTTT. Translation: CASSPTRSHMNTEAFF.

This clonotype was found a few times. V usage is TRBV6-5 and J usage is TRBJ2-7; 7 bases map to TRBD2. The CDR3 totals 11 residues. V was clipped by 5 bases and J by 6 bases; unmatched bases: 1. Germline V gene sequence: CDR1 MNHEY, CDR2 SVGAGI. As DNA, the CDR3 is TGTGCCAGCAGTAGCGGGGTCGAGCAGTACTTC. Translating it yields CASSSGVEQYF.

This clonotype has a count of ten or more. The chain employs TRBV20-1 and TRBJ2-7; 10 nucleotides agree with TRBD2. The germline V gene encodes CDR1 DFQATT and CDR2 SNEGSKA (reference sequence). V dropped 1 base and J dropped 6; count of bases not matched to a gene: 6. The CDR3 has 14 amino acids. This chain's CDR3 is CSARASSGGGEQYV. CDR3 sequence (DNA): TGCAGTGCTAGAGCTTCTAGCGGGGGAGGCGAGCAGTACGTC.

CDR3 in amino acids: CASSLYAPDFYGYTF. The CDR3 DNA reads TGTGCCAGCAGCTTATACGCCCCAGATTTTTATGGCTACACCTTC. The chain employs TRBV7-9 and TRBJ1-2; no clear D gene. The length of the CDR3 is 15 residues. V gave up 2 bases and J gave up 5 bases, with 15 bases separating them. Germline CDR1 and CDR2: SEHNR and FQNEAQ (reference sequence).

This clonotype was detected ten times or more. The genes are TRBV7-8 and TRBJ1-5; D is perhaps TRBD1 (5 bases). CDR1 is SGHVS, CDR2 FQNEAQ, per germline. Trimming took off 4 bases at V and 6 bases at J, with 10 bases between the two ends. The CDR3 runs to 13 residues. CDR3: CASSSPGTQPQHF. CDR3 nucleotide sequence: TGTGCCAGCAGCTCCCCCGGGACTCAGCCCCAGCATTTT. Full variable domain (outside the CDR3, taken from reference TRBV7-8 and TRBJ1-5): GAGVSQSPRYKVAKRGQDVALRCDPISGHVSLFWYQQALGQGPEFLTYFQNEAQLDKSGLPSDRFFAERPEGSVSTLKIQRTQQEDSAVYLCASSSPGTQPQHFGDGTRLSIL.

This clonotype was picked up many times. The CDR3 region is CATTAGGRPYNEQFF. The CDR3 DNA sequence: TGTGCCACCACGGCAGGGGGGCGGCCCTACAATGAGCAGTTCTTC. V usage is TRBV24-1 and J usage is TRBJ2-1; weak D call: TRBD1 (7 bases). CDR3 size: 15 residues. Trimming took 8 bases from V and 2 from J, leaving 15 bases between them. Germline lookup yields CDR1 KGHDR and CDR2 SFDVKD.

The CDR3 nucleotides read TGCGCCAGCAGCACGGACGGGGGGCCGGGCACCGGGGAGCTGTTTTTT. Translated: CASSTDGGPGTGELFF. The V and J genes are TRBV5-1 and TRBJ2-2; D is perhaps TRBD2 (7 bases). The CDR3 contains 16 residues. CDR1 and CDR2 from the germline V gene are SGHRS and YFSETQ. The V gene lost 4 bases and the J gene lost 4 bases, with 17 bases spanning the gap.

The CDR3, as DNA: TGTGCCAGCAGCTCAACAGGGATCCACAATGAGCAGTTCTTC. Amino acid sequence: CASSSTGIHNEQFF. The chain joins TRBV9 to TRBJ2-1; perhaps TRBD1 as D (6 bases). This CDR3 contains 14 residues. Germline lookup yields CDR1 SGDLS and CDR2 YYNGEE. Trimming took off 4 bases at V and 5 bases at J, with 13 bases between the two ends.

This clonotype has at least ten counts. The chain is built from TRBV28 and TRBJ1-6; D unresolved. CDR1 is MDHEN and CDR2 is SYDVKM in the germline V gene. The length of the CDR3 is 12 residues. V dropped 6 bases and J dropped 8 bases, with 8 bases sitting between them. DNA of the CDR3: TGTGCCAGCAGCCCCGGGTATTCACCCCTCCACTTT. Translated, it gives CASSPGYSPLHF.

The V and J genes are TRBV5-1 and TRBJ2-7; D remains unclear. Per germline, CDR1 SGHRS and CDR2 YFSETQ. The CDR3 spans 14 residues. V shed 0 bases and J shed 2 bases, with 9 bases lying between them. The CDR3 region has the DNA TGCGCCAGCAGCTTGGCCAAAATGCCCTACGAGCAGTACTTC. Its translation: CASSLAKMPYEQYF.